The 26 T cell receptor beta chains given below trace back to one sample, sequenced in a study of CD8+CD57+ T cells in acquired aplastic anemia. Using genomic DNA as the template, TCR beta VDJ and CDR3 profiling was carried out. TCRdb recomputed calls from the reads with MiXCR, one row per CDR3 protein. The repertoire holds more than 250,000 distinct CDR3 sequences, with around three fifths as singletons. The sequenced sample was sorted CD4+, CD8+, or CD8+CD57+ T cells (not recorded which) from PBMCs. The receptors were gathered from a human donor with severe aplastic anemia or a healthy control (not recorded which).

This chain uses TRBV24-1 with TRBJ2-1; D ambiguous. Germline CDR1 KGHDR, CDR2 SFDVKD. Trimming removed 7 bases at V and 6 bases at J, with 12 bases between. The CDR3 runs 13 residues. The chain's CDR3 is CATRDGATNEQFF. The CDR3 DNA follows: TGTGCCACCAGGGATGGCGCGACCAATGAGCAGTTCTTC.

V and J are TRBV7-9 and TRBJ2-2, with D tentatively TRBD2 (6 bases). V was cut by 2 bases and J by 5 bases, with 15 bases left in between. Germline CDR1 SEHNR, CDR2 FQNEAQ (reference sequence). CDR3 length equals 16 residues. The CDR3 DNA reads TGTGCCAGCAGCTTACTAACGGGACTCACTACCGGGGAGCTGTTTTTT. Its protein is CASSLLTGLTTGELFF.

The chain recombines TRBV9 with TRBJ2-7, with 9 bases aligning to TRBD2. The germline V gene has CDR1 SGDLS and CDR2 YYNGEE. This CDR3 is built from 15 residues. With V trimmed by 0 bases and J by 2 bases, 3 bases remained unmatched. CDR3 bases: TGTGCCAGCAGCGTAGCGTCTAGCGGGGCCTACGAGCAGTACTTC. Encoded protein: CASSVASSGAYEQYF.

This chain joins TRBV27 and TRBJ2-1, with TRBD2 matching over 8 bases. The CDR3 spans 17 residues. J was trimmed by 6 bases and V by 5 bases; bases with no gene match: 15. Per germline, CDR1 MNHEY and CDR2 SMNVEV (reference sequence). In DNA, the CDR3 is TGTGCCAGCAGTAGCCTCACCCCAGCGGGAGATATCAATGAGCAGTTCTTC. It codes for CASSSLTPAGDINEQFF.

V gene TRBV20-1 combines with J gene TRBJ1-1; no reliable D call. Trimming took 3 bases from V and 0 from J, leaving 8 bases between them. The CDR3 covers 13 residues. Germline assignment: CDR1 DFQATT and CDR2 SNEGSKA (reference sequence). CDR3 protein: CSASGRLNTEAFF. The CDR3 DNA follows: TGCAGTGCTAGTGGACGGTTGAACACTGAAGCTTTCTTT.

The chain has TRBV20-1 and TRBJ1-1, with TRBD1 matching over 10 bases. CDR1 is DFQATT, CDR2 SNEGSKA, per germline (reference sequence). J gave up 1 base and V 6 bases, and 8 bases lay outside the gene matches. This CDR3 contains 15 residues. DNA for the CDR3: TGCAGTGCCTCTGGGAGGGACAGGGGGAACACTGAAGCTTTCTTT. Protein product: CSASGRDRGNTEAFF.

This chain connects TRBV7-3 to TRBJ1-6, with D possibly matching TRBD1 (5 bases). V was clipped by 4 bases and J by 16 bases, with 11 bases between them. The germline CDR1 and CDR2 sequences are SGHTA and FQGTGA. The CDR3 is 11 amino acids. The DNA for the CDR3 is TGTGCCAGCAGCTCCGGGGGAGGGCTCCACTTT. Its translation is CASSSGGGLHF. The full variable domain, with the rest looked up from reference TRBV7-3 and TRBJ1-6, is GAGVSQTPSNKVTEKGKYVELRCDPISGHTALYWYRQSLGQGPEFLIYFQGTGAADDSGLPNDRFFAVRPEGSVSTLKIQRTERGDSAVYLCASSSGGGLHFGNGTRLTVT.

A remark on this clonotype: Being one base from a much bigger clone, this may be a read error. This chain uses TRBV6-1 with TRBJ1-4, with D unresolved. V dropped 11 bases and J dropped 0 bases, with 19 bases sitting between them. Germline loops: CDR1 MNHNS, CDR2 SASEGT. This CDR3 region has 16 residues. This CDR3 reads CAEPWVGLATNEKLFF. The CDR3 nucleotides are TGTGCCGAGCCCTGGGTGGGCCTTGCAACTAATGAAAAACTGTTTTTT.

This clonotype was counted many times. V usage is TRBV9 and J usage is TRBJ1-6; D ambiguous. This CDR3 contains 14 residues. V lost 3 bases to trimming and J lost 9 bases, with 13 bases between them. Germline V lookup: CDR1 SGDLS, CDR2 YYNGEE. The CDR3 loop is CASSDGDQSSPLHF. In nucleotides, the CDR3 is TGTGCCAGCAGCGATGGAGACCAAAGTTCACCCCTCCACTTT. Full variable domain (remainder filled in from reference TRBV9 and TRBJ1-6): DSGVTQTPKHLITATGQRVTLRCSPRSGDLSVYWYQQSLDQGLQFLIQYYNGEERAKGNILERFSAQQFPDLHSELNLSSLELGDSALYFCASSDGDQSSPLHFGNGTRLTVT.

This clonotype showed up many times. The chain uses TRBV7-2 and TRBJ1-1; D gene ambiguous. CDR3 size: 14 residues. The germline V gene encodes CDR1 SGHTA and CDR2 FQGNSA. Trimming shortened V by 0 bases and J by 5 bases, and 10 bases separated the two germline ends. CDR3 residues: CASSLAPEGTEAFF. As DNA, the CDR3 is TGTGCCAGCAGCTTAGCACCCGAGGGTACTGAAGCTTTCTTT.

This sequence joins TRBV24-1 and TRBJ2-1; 7 bases are a match to TRBD2. Germline CDR1 KGHDR, CDR2 SFDVKD. CDR3 size: 14 residues. Unmatched junction bases numbered 5, after V lost 5 bases and J lost 5 bases. CDR3 sequence: CATSGQGTNNEQFF. As DNA, the CDR3 is TGTGCCACCAGTGGACAAGGGACTAACAATGAGCAGTTCTTC.

The J gene is TRBJ2-5, the V gene TRBV24-1; D is perhaps TRBD2 (5 bases). CDR1 is KGHDR and CDR2 is SFDVKD in the germline V gene. The CDR3 extends over 14 amino acids. V lost 2 bases and J lost 4, with 10 bases in between. CDR3 region: CATSDSKGRETQYF. DNA of the CDR3: TGTGCCACCAGTGATTCCAAAGGGAGAGAGACCCAGTACTTC.

As for this clonotype: A junction boundary mismatches the germline segment, possibly from a read error. CDR3 in amino acids: CATSRQGRSPYNKQFF. In DNA form, the CDR3 reads TGTGCCACCAGCAGGCAAGGAAGGTCTCCCTACAATAAGCAGTTCTTC. The rearrangement joins TRBV7-3 to TRBJ2-1; D remains ambiguous. Germline V gene lookup returns CDR1 SGHTA and CDR2 FQGTGA. The CDR3 runs 16 residues.

The rearrangement joins TRBV30 to TRBJ2-1; 9 positions match TRBD1. CDR3 length equals 13 residues. CDR1 is GTSNPN and CDR2 is SVGIG in the germline V gene (reference sequence). V lost 8 bases, J lost 6 bases, and 8 bases stayed unmatched. The CDR3 DNA is TGTGCCGGAACAGGGGGCGCAGGCAATGAGCAGTTCTTC. Protein: CAGTGGAGNEQFF.

The V gene is TRBV5-1, the J gene TRBJ1-2; the D gene is possibly TRBD1 (5 bases). CDR1 is SGHRS and CDR2 is YFSETQ in the germline V gene. The CDR3 length is 16 residues. The ends were cut back, 0 bases at V and 5 bases at J, with 17 bases in the middle. The CDR3 spells CASSLGRGELNYGYTF. The DNA of the CDR3 is TGCGCCAGCAGCTTGGGTAGGGGCGAACTTAATTATGGCTACACCTTC.

This clonotype has ten or more counts. This chain uses TRBV12-3 or TRBV12-4 with TRBJ2-5; TRBD2 is a possible D gene (7 bases). V dropped 2 bases and J dropped 2 bases, with 12 bases sitting between them. The CDR3 is 15 residues long. The CDR3 sequence: CASSLRGGRQETQYF. In DNA, the CDR3 is TGTGCCAGCAGTTTACGCGGGGGCAGACAAGAGACCCAGTACTTC.

The V call is TRBV30, the J call TRBJ2-5; D not certain. CDR1 GTSNPN and CDR2 SVGIG come from the germline V gene (reference sequence). This CDR3 is built from 11 residues. Trimming took 5 bases from V and 5 from J, leaving 9 bases between them. CDR3 sequence reads: CAWLGSETQYF. CDR3 DNA sequence: TGTGCCTGGCTGGGCTCTGAGACCCAGTACTTC.

This clonotype came up once. The gene calls are TRBV20-1 and TRBJ1-6; D gene uncertain. Germline CDR1 and CDR2: DFQATT and SNEGSKA (reference sequence). This CDR3 region has 13 residues. The V gene lost 2 bases and the J gene lost 9 bases, with 11 bases spanning the gap. The CDR3 sequence is CSARSQNFSPLHF. The CDR3 nucleotides are TGCAGTGCTAGATCACAGAATTTTTCACCCCTCCACTTT.

The genes are TRBV5-1 and TRBJ1-3; unclear D gene. Germline V gives CDR1 SGHRS, CDR2 YFSETQ. Deletions cut 4 bases from V and 7 bases from J, with 9 bases between. This CDR3 has 12 residues. CDR3: CASSTALNTIYF. The CDR3 nucleotides read TGCGCCAGCAGCACCGCCCTGAACACCATATATTTT.

The J gene is TRBJ2-6, the V gene TRBV20-1; D may correspond to TRBD1 or TRBD2 (5 bases each). CDR1 is DFQATT, CDR2 SNEGSKA, per germline (reference sequence). This CDR3 has 12 residues. Between the trimmed V and J ends, which lost 3 bases and 11 bases, there was a span of 11 bases. CDR3 sequence (DNA): TGCAGTGCTAGCCCGGGGACCTACGTCCTGACTTTC. It codes for CSASPGTYVLTF.

The chain couples TRBV2 to TRBJ2-7; D not certain. CDR3 length: 16 amino acids. Germline loops: CDR1 SNHLY, CDR2 FYNNEI. Trimming cost V 2 bases and J 6 bases, with 20 bases left between them. The DNA for the CDR3 is TGTGCCAGCAGTGAATTTGTCGGGCAGGCTACCTCCGAGCAGTACTTC. This translates into CASSEFVGQATSEQYF.

V gene TRBV2 combines with J gene TRBJ1-6; tentative D call: TRBD1 (5 bases). V lost 2 bases to trimming and J lost 11 bases, with 19 bases between them. CDR3 length: 16 residues. Germline V gene data show CDR1 as SNHLY and CDR2 as FYNNEI. The CDR3 loop is CASSESQGSSVAPLHF. CDR3 in DNA: TGTGCCAGCAGTGAAAGTCAGGGTAGCTCCGTGGCACCCCTCCACTTT. The variable domain in full, with the rest retrieved from reference TRBV2 and TRBJ1-6, is EPEVTQTPSHQVTQMGQEVILRCVPISNHLYFYWYRQILGQKVEFLVSFYNNEISEKSEIFDDQFSVERPDGSNFTLKIRSTKLEDSAMYFCASSESQGSSVAPLHFGNGTRLTVT.

V usage is TRBV19 and J usage is TRBJ1-1; no clear D gene. The germline CDR1 and CDR2 sequences are LNHDA and SQIVND (reference sequence). The CDR3 runs 14 residues. The V end was cut by 3 bases, the J end by 0 bases, with 8 bases between. The CDR3 spells CASSIGRVNTEAFF. The DNA of the CDR3 is TGTGCCAGTAGTATCGGGAGGGTGAACACTGAAGCTTTCTTT. The whole variable domain, remainder taken from reference TRBV19 and TRBJ1-1, is DGGITQSPKYLFRKEGQNVTLSCEQNLNHDAMYWYRQDPGQGLRLIYYSQIVNDFQKGDIAEGYSVSREKKESFPLTVTSAQKNPTAFYLCASSIGRVNTEAFFGQGTRLTVV.

This clonotype was recorded at least ten times. The CDR3 sequence: CASSQTVDTQYF. DNA of the CDR3: TGTGCCAGCAGCCAGACAGTAGATACGCAGTATTTT. The gene calls are TRBV3-1 and TRBJ2-3; D perhaps matches TRBD1 (5 bases). The CDR3 has 12 residues. V was pared by 3 bases and J by 5 bases, with 6 bases between. Germline V gene data show CDR1 as LGHDT and CDR2 as YNNKEL (reference sequence).

The genes are TRBV19 and TRBJ1-1; D is ambiguous. The CDR3 spans 15 residues. Germline CDR1 is LNHDA and CDR2 is SQIVND (reference sequence). The V end was cut by 2 bases, the J end by 0 bases, with 10 bases between. The CDR3 here is CASSISFQVNTEAFF. As DNA, the CDR3 is TGTGCCAGTAGTATAAGCTTCCAGGTGAACACTGAAGCTTTCTTT. Full variable domain (outside the CDR3, taken from reference TRBV19 and TRBJ1-1): DGGITQSPKYLFRKEGQNVTLSCEQNLNHDAMYWYRQDPGQGLRLIYYSQIVNDFQKGDIAEGYSVSREKKESFPLTVTSAQKNPTAFYLCASSISFQVNTEAFFGQGTRLTVV.

This rearrangement joins TRBV7-3 to TRBJ1-4; D is possibly TRBD1 (6 bases). V lost 2 bases and J 5 bases, leaving 15 bases between the germline ends. CDR1 is SGHTA, CDR2 FQGTGA, per germline. The CDR3 consists of 16 residues. The CDR3 DNA is TGTGCCAGCAGCTTAGCGTTGAGGACAGCAAATGAAAAACTGTTTTTT. Translated: CASSLALRTANEKLFF.